The clone carrying this T cell receptor beta chain was recorded at least ten times. Its antigen is undetermined. Patients with uncontrolled infections, other autoimmune diseases, pregnancy or lactation were excluded. The CDR3 contains 16 residues. V was pared by 1 base and J by 2 bases, with 14 bases between. Germline V gene data show CDR1 as SGHRS and CDR2 as YFSETQ. Amplified TCR beta CDR3 regions came from RNA transcripts. With the HTBI primer set, the TCR CDR3 went through a first round of RT-PCR. TCRdb reprocessed the multiplex PCR reads with MiXCR, giving one entry per CDR3 protein. The sample holds about 400,000 distinct CDR3 sequences, about 16% seen once. The data derive from a study of T cells in Graves' hyperthyroidism and ophthalmopathy. About the research overall: Peripheral blood was obtained at initial diagnosis, preceding any treatment. Study-level points and caveats: Among thyroid clonotypes expanded above 0.001, most also appeared in blood. The model identified upcoming ophthalmopathy a median approximately six months ahead of onset.

This TCR came from a woman aged 55-69 years with Graves' ophthalmopathy. Sequencing was performed on blood. This sequence joins TRBV5-1 and TRBJ2-3; D gene unclear. In DNA form, the CDR3 reads TGCGCCAGCAGCTTGTATGTCCAGGAATCCACAGATACGCAGTATTTT. Translated: CASSLYVQESTDTQYF.